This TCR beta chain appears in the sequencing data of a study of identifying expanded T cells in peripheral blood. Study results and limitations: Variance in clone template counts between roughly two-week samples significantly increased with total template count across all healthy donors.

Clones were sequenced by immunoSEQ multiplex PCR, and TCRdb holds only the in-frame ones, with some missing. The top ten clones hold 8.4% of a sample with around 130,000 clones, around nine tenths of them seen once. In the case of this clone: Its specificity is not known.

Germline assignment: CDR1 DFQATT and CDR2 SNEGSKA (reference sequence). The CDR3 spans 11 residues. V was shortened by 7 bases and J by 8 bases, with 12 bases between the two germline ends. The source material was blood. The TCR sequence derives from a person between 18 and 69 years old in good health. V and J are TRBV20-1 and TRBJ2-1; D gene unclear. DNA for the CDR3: TGCAGTGGTTTCAAAAGCGATGAGCAGTTCTTC. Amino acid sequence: CSGFKSDEQFF.